These T cell receptor beta chains were read from a single sample in a study of beta chain features in type 1 diabetes. Clones were sequenced by immunoSEQ multiplex PCR, and TCRdb holds only the in-frame ones, with some missing. The table has about 23,000 clones, about 69% seen once. Sequencing used Tregs from blood. The receptor set was obtained from a man aged 18 to 30 with type 1 diabetes. Each CDR3 is given with its conserved first and last residue. D genes are given only for firm matches. Clone size is stated in some rows and not others, as once, few, many or a class when expanded.

>TRBD2|NA|TRBV28|TRBJ2-3
CASSIAGATDTQYF
TGTGCCAGCAGTATAGCGGGAGCCACCGATACGCAGTATTTT
>TRBD1|NA|TRBV19|TRBJ1-2
CASSPTGTGKNYGYTF
TGTGCCAGTAGTCCCACCGGGACAGGGAAGAACTATGGCTACACCTTC
>TRBD2|NA|TRBV10-3|TRBJ2-3
CAINATEGRGPRETSTDTQYF
TGTGCCATCAATGCCACAGAAGGGAGGGGCCCAAGAGAAACTAGCACAGATACGCAGTATTTT
>NA|NA|TRBV4-2|TRBJ2-2
CASSSYGSSGSIKGELFF
TGTGCCAGCAGCTCATACGGGAGCTCGGGGTCAATTAAGGGGGAGCTGTTTTTT
>NA|NA|TRBV4-3|TRBJ2-5
CASSQEIPGVGETQYF
TGCGCCAGCAGCCAGGAAATTCCAGGGGTGGGAGAGACCCAGTACTTC
>TRBD1|NA|TRBV5-1|TRBJ2-2
CASSPGTGNTGELFF
TGCGCCAGCAGCCCCGGGACAGGGAACACCGGGGAGCTGTTTTTT
>NA|NA|TRBV28|TRBJ2-4
CASSLLQGATRPNIQYF
TGTGCCAGCAGTCTCTTACAGGGAGCTACACGACCCAACATTCAGTACTTC
>TRBD1|NA|TRBV9|TRBJ2-7
CASSVGTGAPYEQYF
TGTGCCAGCAGCGTAGGGACAGGGGCTCCCTACGAGCAGTACTTC
>TRBD1|few|TRBV27|TRBJ2-7
CASSLDRGLYEQYF
TGTGCCAGCAGTTTGGACAGGGGGCTGTACGAGCAGTACTTC
>NA|NA|TRBV7-7|TRBJ2-1
CASSRDAAYNEQFF
TGTGCCAGCAGTCGGGATGCGGCTTACAATGAGCAGTTCTTC
>TRBD2|NA|TRBV7-2|TRBJ2-3
CASSSRAGGPTDTQYF
TGTGCCAGCAGCTCTAGAGCGGGGGGCCCCACAGATACGCAGTATTTT
>TRBD1|NA|TRBV19|TRBJ1-5
CATGRDRAVQPQHF
TGTGCCACTGGCCGGGACAGGGCTGTCCAGCCCCAGCATTTT
>TRBD1|NA|TRBV7-2|TRBJ2-5
CASSLVVTRTLTGAQYF
TGTGCCAGCAGCTTAGTCGTGACCCGGACACTAACAGGGGCCCAGTACTTC
>TRBD2|NA|TRBV7-2|TRBJ2-7
CASSPGLAGGQEQYF
TGTGCCAGCAGCCCCGGACTAGCGGGGGGGCAGGAGCAGTACTTC
>TRBD1|NA|TRBV19|TRBJ2-7
CASSRSPGTAIYEQYF
TGTGCCAGTAGCCGATCCCCCGGGACAGCGATATACGAGCAGTACTTC
>TRBD1|NA|TRBV5-4|TRBJ2-5
CASSGRDRGAETQYF
TGTGCCAGCAGCGGCCGGGACAGGGGAGCGGAGACCCAGTACTTC
>TRBD1|NA|TRBV19|TRBJ1-1
CASSVTGGKVNTEAFF
TGTGCCAGTAGTGTCACAGGGGGCAAGGTCAACACTGAAGCTTTCTTT
>NA|NA|TRBV30|TRBJ2-3
CAWSVLGGLTDTQYF
TGTGCCTGGAGTGTACTTGGGGGCCTCACAGATACGCAGTATTTT
>TRBD2|NA|TRBV5-4|TRBJ2-7
CASSSRLAGGSRISNYEQYF
TGTGCCAGCAGCTCAAGACTAGCGGGGGGCTCCCGCATTTCTAACTACGAGCAGTACTTC
>NA|few|TRBV2|TRBJ1-1
CASMRSEAFF
TGTGCCAGCATGAGATCAGAAGCTTTCTTT
>NA|NA|TRBV7-9|TRBJ2-3
CASSSRVRTDTQYF
TGTGCCAGCAGCTCCCGGGTTCGCACAGATACGCAGTATTTT
>NA|NA|TRBV7-9|TRBJ2-3
CASSFEGVTDTQYF
TGTGCCAGCAGCTTTGAGGGGGTCACAGATACGCAGTATTTT
>NA|few|TRBV25-1|TRBJ2-2
CASSTGYTGELFF
TGTGCCAGCAGTACAGGGTATACCGGGGAGCTGTTTTTT
>NA|NA|TRBV30|TRBJ2-6
CAWSRGYGANVLTF
TGTGCCTGGAGTAGGGGATATGGGGCCAACGTCCTGACTTTC
>NA|NA|TRBV11-2|TRBJ2-2
CASSRREGGELFF
TGTGCCAGCAGCCGACGGGAAGGCGGGGAGCTGTTTTTT
>TRBD2|NA|TRBV7-2|TRBJ2-5
CASSFRGGTQYF
TGTGCCAGCAGCTTTCGGGGGGGGACCCAGTACTTC
>NA|NA|TRBV5-4|TRBJ2-6
CASSWAGISGANVLTF
TGTGCCAGCAGCTGGGCAGGGATCTCTGGGGCCAACGTCCTGACTTTC
>NA|NA|TRBV5-1|TRBJ2-5
CASSSAQGQGTETQYF
TGCGCCAGCAGCTCCGCCCAGGGGCAGGGGACGGAGACCCAGTACTTC
>TRBD1|NA|TRBV27|TRBJ1-2
CASSPDRLANYGYTF
TGTGCCAGCAGTCCGGACAGGTTGGCTAACTATGGCTACACCTTC
>NA|NA|TRBV7-9|TRBJ1-5
CASSLGRGYDQPQHF
TGTGCCAGCAGCTTAGGGAGAGGGTATGATCAGCCCCAGCATTTT
>TRBD1|NA|TRBV5-4|TRBJ1-4
CASRPWTGDEKLFF
TGTGCCAGCAGACCCTGGACAGGGGATGAAAAACTGTTTTTT
>TRBD1|few|TRBV2|TRBJ1-6
CASSRDRLHNSPLHF
TGTGCCAGCAGTAGGGACAGGCTCCATAATTCACCCCTCCACTTT
>TRBD1|once|TRBV2|TRBJ2-5
CASSFGTDLTETQYF
TGTGCCAGCAGTTTTGGGACAGATCTCACAGAGACCCAGTACTTC
>NA|NA|TRBV5-5|TRBJ1-2
CASSSASLRQSLGYTF
TGTGCCAGCAGCTCAGCCTCCCTTCGACAGAGCCTTGGCTACACCTTC
>NA|NA|TRBV6-5|TRBJ1-6
CASSTDYSYNSPLHF
TGTGCCAGCAGTACCGACTACTCCTATAATTCACCCCTCCACTTT
>NA|few|TRBV5-4|TRBJ2-2
CASSFGGMYTGELFF
TGTGCCAGCAGCTTCGGCGGGATGTACACCGGGGAGCTGTTTTTT
>TRBD2|NA|TRBV29-1|TRBJ2-3
CSYLLANTQYF
TGCAGCTATCTACTAGCGAATACGCAGTATTTT
>NA|NA|TRBV15|TRBJ2-5
CATSRDLAAETQYF
TGTGCCACCAGCAGAGATCTGGCCGCAGAGACCCAGTACTTC
>NA|NA|TRBV7-9|TRBJ2-5
CASSTGSGETQYF
TGTGCCAGCAGCACCGGGAGTGGCGAGACCCAGTACTTC
>TRBD2|NA|TRBV7-2|TRBJ2-7
CASSLVASGTYEQYF
TGTGCCAGCAGCTTAGTAGCTAGCGGGACCTACGAGCAGTACTTC
>NA|NA|TRBV20-1|TRBJ2-1
CSAAPYNEQFF
TGCAGTGCGGCTCCCTACAATGAGCAGTTCTTC
>NA|NA|TRBV14|TRBJ1-2
CASSQRNRRGYTF
TGTGCCAGCAGCCAGAGGAACAGGCGTGGCTACACCTTC
>NA|NA|TRBV10-1|TRBJ1-3
CASSGEPGNTIYF
TGCGCCAGCAGCGGGGAGCCTGGAAACACCATATATTTT
>TRBD1|NA|TRBV5-1|TRBJ2-7
CASSRGGQGAVYEQYF
TGCGCCAGCAGCCGCGGGGGACAGGGGGCAGTTTACGAGCAGTACTTC
>NA|NA|TRBV10-3|TRBJ1-5
CAIRDSYNQPQHF
TGTGCCATCAGGGACAGCTACAATCAGCCCCAGCATTTT
>NA|once|TRBV5-5|TRBJ2-3
CASRSGSTDTQYF
TGTGCCAGCAGATCAGGGTCCACAGATACGCAGTATTTT
>TRBD1|NA|TRBV6-5|TRBJ1-2
CASRKGTEYGYTF
TGTGCCAGCAGGAAGGGGACAGAGTATGGCTACACCTTC
>NA|NA|TRBV10-2|TRBJ1-6
CASSSTEHNSPLHF
TGCGCCAGCAGTTCTACAGAGCATAATTCACCCCTCCACTTT
>NA|once|TRBV28|TRBJ1-1
CASSFGTEAFF
TGTGCCAGCAGTTTCGGCACTGAAGCTTTCTTT
>TRBD2|NA|TRBV7-2|TRBJ2-7
CASSFRGLGYEQYF
TGTGCCAGCAGCTTTAGGGGACTAGGCTACGAGCAGTACTTC